This entry is about one TCR beta chain. As yet, its antigen is unknown. These data originate in a study of long-term antiretroviral therapy in people with HIV. Cryopreserved PBMC, at roughly 0.9-11 million per sample, were present before DNA extraction. Assay version v3.0 of immunoSEQ was used, and it was run at survey level. Measured with immunoSEQ multiplex PCR; TCRdb has only the in-frame clones, and not every one. The table has tens of thousands of clones, approximately 81% seen once. Whole-study results and caveats: Those clones which expanded before ART made up the dominant part of the repertoire at all time points.

Trimming removed 3 bases at V and 6 bases at J, with 5 bases between. Germline CDR1 reads KGHSH; CDR2 reads LQKENI. This CDR3 contains 12 residues. This TCR derives from a man in his forties with HIV. This sequence joins TRBV18 and TRBJ1-4, with D unclear. The starting material was unsorted PBMCs, obtained 0.1 years before starting antiretroviral therapy. This CDR3 reads CASSPSYEKLFF. In DNA, the CDR3 is TGTGCCAGCTCACCCTCTTATGAAAAACTGTTTTTT.